Each of the 12 T cell receptor beta chains below was sequenced from the same sample in a study of blood T cells in healthy people across ages. A second about 7 to 12 cycle PCR used barcoded and J-beta primers. TCRdb reanalysed the 5' RACE reads using MiXCR and keeps one entry per CDR3 protein. This sample has 1.6 million or so distinct CDR3 sequences, with approximately 32% found just once. The specimen sequenced was blood. The source of these receptors is a woman younger than 45 in good health.

The chain couples TRBV4-1 to TRBJ1-2; tentative D call: TRBD1 (5 bases). CDR1 MGHRA and CDR2 YSYEKL come from the germline V gene. The CDR3 is made up of 15 amino acids. Trimming took off 0 bases at V and 4 bases at J, with 12 bases between the two ends. CDR3: CASSQDRVLSYGYTF. DNA of the CDR3: TGCGCCAGCAGCCAAGACAGGGTCTTAAGCTATGGCTACACCTTC.

V gene TRBV28 combines with J gene TRBJ2-1; 8 bases fit TRBD2. Losses at the gene ends were 3 bases for V and 3 bases for J; bases not matched to a gene: 7. Germline CDR1 MDHEN, CDR2 SYDVKM. This CDR3 is built from 16 residues. The CDR3 nucleotides read TGTGCCAGCAGTTTGGCGGGAGGCATATACTACAATGAGCAGTTCTTC. Amino acids: CASSLAGGIYYNEQFF.

Remarks on this clonotype: At one end the junction does not follow the germline gene, possibly because of a read error. V is TRBV12-3 or TRBV12-4 and J is TRBJ2-6, with D possibly being TRBD1 (5 bases). CDR3 length: 16 residues. The CDR3 DNA is TGTGCCAGCAGTTTAGGACTCTGGTCTGGGGCCAGCGTCCTGACTTTC. It codes for CASSLGLWSGASVLTF.

The genes are TRBV28 and TRBJ2-3; tentative D call: TRBD2 (6 bases). Trimming left V 7 bases short and J 4 bases short, with 18 bases between. The CDR3 contains 15 residues. Germline-derived CDR1 and CDR2 are MDHEN and SYDVKM. CDR3 amino acids: CASTKTGDRADTQYF. CDR3 DNA sequence: TGTGCCAGCACCAAAACGGGGGACCGGGCAGATACGCAGTATTTT.

The chain joins TRBV5-4 to TRBJ2-1, with 9 bases aligning to TRBD2. Trimming removed 4 bases from V and 5 bases from J; junction bases left unmatched: 10. This CDR3 has 16 amino acids. Germline V gene sequence: CDR1 SGHNT, CDR2 YYREEE (reference sequence). DNA of the CDR3: TGTGCCAGCAGCGCCGGAGGGCGGGGGGGAGACAATGAGCAGTTCTTC. Its translation is CASSAGGRGGDNEQFF.

This chain uses TRBV4-1 with TRBJ2-3, with no clear D. The CDR3 is 16 residues long. Trimming shortened V by 0 bases and J by 4 bases, and 14 bases separated the two germline ends. CDR1 is MGHRA and CDR2 is YSYEKL in the germline V gene. The CDR3 loop is CASSQERYDASDTQYF. CDR3 in DNA: TGCGCCAGCAGCCAAGAAAGGTACGACGCCTCAGATACGCAGTATTTT.

The V and J genes are TRBV5-1 and TRBJ2-1; TRBD1 matches 11 bases. V dropped 4 bases and J dropped 8; count of bases not matched to a gene: 5. This CDR3 comprises 14 residues. Germline-derived CDR1 and CDR2 are SGHRS and YFSETQ. CDR3 loop: CASSAGQGGDEQFF. The CDR3 DNA reads as TGCGCCAGCAGCGCGGGACAGGGGGGAGATGAGCAGTTCTTC.

The chain employs TRBV9 and TRBJ2-1, with TRBD2 identical over 12 bases. The CDR3 extends over 17 amino acids. Germline V gene data show CDR1 as SGDLS and CDR2 as YYNGEE. V was clipped by 0 bases and J by 9 bases; unmatched bases: 10. The CDR3 here is CASSVVASGGAKLEQFF. The CDR3 DNA is TGTGCCAGCAGCGTAGTGGCTAGCGGGGGGGCGAAGCTTGAGCAGTTCTTC.

This chain links TRBV9 with TRBJ2-3; 7 nucleotides match TRBD2. V shed 0 bases, J shed 2 bases, and the junction held 6 bases outside the gene matches. The CDR3 runs 16 residues. Germline CDR1 is SGDLS and CDR2 is YYNGEE. As DNA, the CDR3 is TGTGCCAGCAGCGTAGGTCCTAGCGGAGCCACAGATACGCAGTATTTT. This gives the protein CASSVGPSGATDTQYF.

The V call is TRBV13, the J call TRBJ2-5, with 10 bases lining up with TRBD2. Germline assignment: CDR1 PRHDT and CDR2 FYEKMQ (reference sequence). Trimming cost V 5 bases and J 8 bases; bases outside gene matches: 11. The CDR3 sequence is 15 residues long. The CDR3 region has the DNA TGTGCCAGCAGCCTAAGGGGGCTAGCGGGGGCTACCCAGTACTTC. It is translated as CASSLRGLAGATQYF.

This rearrangement joins TRBV6-2 or TRBV6-3 to TRBJ2-3; no clear D. The CDR3 loop spans 11 amino acids. Trimming pared 8 bases from V and 3 bases from J, leaving 6 bases between. Germline lookup yields CDR1 MNHEY and CDR2 SVGEGT. The CDR3 sequence is CASGFTDTQYF. The CDR3 DNA reads as TGTGCCAGCGGATTTACAGATACGCAGTATTTT.

This clonotype was seen a few times. V gene TRBV5-4 combines with J gene TRBJ1-1, with D perhaps TRBD1 (5 bases). The germline V gene has CDR1 SGHNT and CDR2 YYREEE (reference sequence). The CDR3 is 13 residues long. The V gene lost 8 bases and the J gene lost 5 bases, with 16 bases spanning the gap. CDR3 amino acids: CASRIGGGTEAFF. CDR3 bases: TGTGCCAGTAGGATCGGGGGTGGTACTGAAGCTTTCTTT. Full variable domain (missing parts from reference TRBV5-4 and TRBJ1-1): ETGVTQSPTHLIKTRGQQVTLRCSSQSGHNTVSWYQQALGQGPQFIFQYYREEENGRGNFPPRFSGLQFPNYSSELNVNALELDDSALYLCASRIGGGTEAFFGQGTRLTVV.